What follows are 9 T cell receptor beta chains derived from one specimen sequenced in a study of blood T cell repertoires in COVID-19. Profiling relied on immunoSEQ multiplex PCR, and the TCRdb table lists in-frame clones only, not all of them. The sample carries some 200,000 clones, 65% to 85% recorded once. Sequencing was done on a sample of PBMCs or T cells enriched from blood (not recorded which). These TCRs come from a man aged 35-49 years who had recovered from COVID-19.

This sequence joins TRBV5-4 and TRBJ1-1, with D uncertain. Per germline, CDR1 SGHNT and CDR2 YYREEE (reference sequence). V dropped 10 bases and J dropped 1 base, with 11 bases sitting between them. The CDR3 is 12 residues long. The CDR3 reads CASGRANTEAFF. CDR3 nucleotide sequence: TGTGCCTCGGGAAGGGCGAACACTGAAGCTTTCTTT.

The rearrangement links TRBV6-2 or TRBV6-3 to TRBJ1-5; 7 positions agree with TRBD1. J gave up 4 bases and V 2 bases, and 5 bases lay outside the gene matches. This CDR3 comprises 15 residues. The germline gives CDR1 MNHEY, CDR2 SVGEGT. The CDR3 nucleotides read TGTGCCAGCAGTTACCAGGACAGGCGTAATCAGCCCCAGCATTTT. Its translation: CASSYQDRRNQPQHF.

V usage is TRBV28 and J usage is TRBJ2-2; 8 nucleotides align to TRBD1. The ends lost 4 bases at V and 4 bases at J; junction bases unmatched: 5. From germline, CDR1 is MDHEN and CDR2 SYDVKM. The CDR3 runs 15 residues. The CDR3 region is CASSSIGTGTGELFF. CDR3 coding DNA: TGTGCCAGCAGTTCTATTGGGACAGGCACCGGGGAGCTGTTTTTT. The variable domain in full, with the rest retrieved from reference TRBV28 and TRBJ2-2, is DVKVTQSSRYLVKRTGEKVFLECVQDMDHENMFWYRQDPGLGLRLIYFSYDVKMKEKGDIPEGYSVSREKKERFSLILESASTNQTSMYLCASSSIGTGTGELFFGEGSRLTVL.

The table lists this clone with a count of one. The chain uses TRBV5-1 and TRBJ2-7; D is unresolved. V lost 2 bases and J lost 3, with 6 bases in between. This CDR3 contains 12 residues. Germline V gene sequence: CDR1 SGHRS, CDR2 YFSETQ. The CDR3 here is CASSLNSYEQYF. DNA of the CDR3: TGCGCCAGCAGCTTAAATAGCTACGAGCAGTACTTC.

This sequence joins TRBV29-1 and TRBJ1-2; tentative D call: TRBD1 (6 bases). Trimming stripped 7 bases from V and 8 bases from J, with 26 bases between. The CDR3 runs 15 residues. The germline gives CDR1 SQVTM, CDR2 ANQGSEA. The CDR3 sequence is CSATNREKGMYGYTF. The CDR3 DNA follows: TGCAGCGCTACCAACAGGGAGAAGGGGATGTACGGCTACACCTTC.

This sequence joins TRBV28 and TRBJ2-7, with D possibly being TRBD1 (6 bases). The CDR3 is 13 amino acids. The V end lost 5 bases, the J end lost 5 bases, and 13 bases lay between the germline ends. The germline V gene encodes CDR1 MDHEN and CDR2 SYDVKM. This CDR3 is CASSPDRSHEQYF. The CDR3 nucleotides read TGTGCCAGCAGTCCGGACAGATCCCACGAGCAGTACTTC.

J is TRBJ1-2 and V is TRBV9; D is perhaps TRBD1 (6 bases). Trimming removed 4 bases at V and 6 bases at J, with 7 bases between. The germline V gene encodes CDR1 SGDLS and CDR2 YYNGEE. This CDR3 has 11 amino acids. The CDR3 here is CASSRQDGYTF. As DNA, the CDR3 is TGTGCCAGCAGCCGACAGGATGGCTACACCTTC.

This rearrangement joins TRBV4-2 to TRBJ2-7; D gene unclear. Trimming cost V 1 base and J 2 bases, with 12 bases left between them. The CDR3 length is 15 residues. The germline gives CDR1 LGHNA, CDR2 YNFKEQ. CDR3 DNA sequence: TGTGCCAGCAGCCAAGTTCTAGGCCCTACCTACGAGCAGTACTTC. This sequence encodes CASSQVLGPTYEQYF.

The chain employs TRBV4-1 and TRBJ1-4; no definite D call. Germline V lookup: CDR1 MGHRA, CDR2 YSYEKL. V gave up 4 bases and J gave up 0 bases, with 9 bases separating them. The CDR3 is 15 residues long. The CDR3: CASSLRLSTNEKLFF. The DNA of the CDR3 is TGCGCCAGCAGCCTCCGTCTTTCAACTAATGAAAAACTGTTTTTT.